The 14 T cell receptor beta chains presented below share a single source sample, sequenced in a study of CD8+ T cells in alopecia areata. RNA, once extracted, was reverse transcribed into cDNA for use as the sequencing template. The assay was immunoSEQ multiplex PCR, and TCRdb's table has in-frame clones only and misses some. The sample holds about 64,000 clones, 40% to 50% seen once. Source material: NKG2D-low CD8+ T cells sorted from blood. Source of these receptors: a human donor with alopecia areata.

The chain joins TRBV4-1 to TRBJ1-5; no clear D. The germline gives CDR1 MGHRA, CDR2 YSYEKL. V was cut by 1 base and J by 2 bases, with 6 bases left in between. The CDR3 contains 14 residues. In DNA, the CDR3 is TGCGCCAGCAGCCAAGTTACTGGCAATCAGCCCCAGCATTTT. This codes for CASSQVTGNQPQHF.

This clone came up a few times. V is TRBV5-1 and J is TRBJ2-7; a possible D gene is TRBD2 (6 bases). This CDR3 spans 15 amino acids. The V end lost 1 base, the J end lost 2 bases, and 13 bases lay between the germline ends. Germline CDR1 and CDR2: SGHRS and YFSETQ. Here the CDR3 reads CASSLTGGGTYEQYF. The CDR3 DNA follows: TGCGCCAGCAGCTTGACAGGAGGCGGGACCTACGAGCAGTACTTC.

The gene calls are TRBV2 and TRBJ2-2; TRBD2 aligns across 12 bases. The CDR3 is 17 amino acids. V shed 2 bases and J 1 base; nucleotides not matched to a gene: 2. The germline gives CDR1 SNHLY, CDR2 FYNNEI. The chain's CDR3 is CASSEPTSGRNTGELFF. The DNA of the CDR3 is TGTGCCAGCAGTGAACCGACTAGCGGGAGGAACACCGGGGAGCTGTTTTTT.

This clone is labeled medium-sized. The chain is built from TRBV4-3 and TRBJ1-2; the D gene is possibly TRBD1 (5 bases). This CDR3 spans 17 amino acids. The ends were cut back, 4 bases at V and 2 bases at J, with 20 bases in the middle. Per germline, CDR1 LGHNA and CDR2 YSLEER. In nucleotides, the CDR3 is TGCGCCAGCAGCCCGGCCTTCTGGGCAGGGAAAAACTATGGCTACACCTTC. Protein product: CASSPAFWAGKNYGYTF.

The V gene is TRBV29-1, the J gene TRBJ2-1; D ambiguous. The CDR3 consists of 11 residues. The germline V and J ends were trimmed by 6 bases and 4 bases, with 7 bases remaining between them. CDR1 and CDR2 from the germline V gene are SQVTM and ANQGSEA. The CDR3 loop is CSVQAYNEQFF. The CDR3 DNA reads TGCAGCGTCCAAGCATACAATGAGCAGTTCTTC.

This rearrangement joins TRBV4-3 to TRBJ2-2; 8 bases map to TRBD1. The trim removed 1 base at V and 2 bases at J, leaving 6 bases unmatched. The CDR3 is 17 amino acids. Germline V gene data show CDR1 as LGHNA and CDR2 as YSLEER. The DNA of the CDR3 is TGCGCCAGCAGCCAAGGGGACAGGTCGATAAACACCGGGGAGCTGTTTTTT. Translating gives CASSQGDRSINTGELFF.

The V call is TRBV28, the J call TRBJ2-2; D may be TRBD2 (6 bases). V was cut by 3 bases and J by 6 bases, with 14 bases left in between. Germline loops: CDR1 MDHEN, CDR2 SYDVKM. This CDR3 is built from 15 residues. This CDR3 reads CASSFRGLYSGELFF. In nucleotides, the CDR3 is TGTGCCAGCAGTTTTAGGGGACTCTATTCCGGGGAGCTGTTTTTT.

V usage is TRBV5-4 and J usage is TRBJ2-3, with 14 bases lining up with TRBD2. Germline CDR1 reads SGHNT; CDR2 reads YYREEE (reference sequence). The J segment lost 8 bases and the V segment lost 4 bases, leaving 9 bases of the junction unmatched. This CDR3 has 16 amino acids. This CDR3 is CASSEGLAGAGGTQYF. The CDR3, as DNA: TGTGCCAGCAGCGAGGGACTAGCGGGGGCCGGGGGTACGCAGTATTTT.

This clone was counted a few times. The V and J genes are TRBV7-9 and TRBJ2-5; tentatively, D is TRBD2 (6 bases). This CDR3 is 15 amino acids long. Trimming stripped 5 bases from V and 4 bases from J, with 17 bases between. Per germline, CDR1 SEHNR and CDR2 FQNEAQ (reference sequence). The CDR3 spells CASSPLSGGVETQYF. In DNA form, the CDR3 reads TGTGCCAGCAGCCCCCTTAGCGGAGGGGTAGAGACCCAGTACTTC.

This chain joins TRBV5-6 and TRBJ2-1; the match to TRBD2 covers 13 bases. Germline V gene lookup returns CDR1 SGHDT and CDR2 YYEEEE. The CDR3 has 16 amino acids. V dropped 4 bases and J dropped 9; count of bases not matched to a gene: 10. CDR3 region: CASSPTGLAGVGEQFF. The DNA of the CDR3 is TGTGCCAGCAGCCCTACCGGACTAGCGGGAGTGGGTGAGCAGTTCTTC.

The chain recombines TRBV7-3 with TRBJ2-3; D gene unclear. There are 12 residues in the CDR3. With 2 bases removed from V and 2 bases from J, the gap between germline ends came to 2 bases. Germline V gene lookup returns CDR1 SGHTA and CDR2 FQGTGA. This CDR3 reads CASSLATDTQYF. The CDR3 DNA is TGTGCCAGCAGCTTAGCCACAGATACGCAGTATTTT.

In this sample, this clone turned up a few times. The gene calls are TRBV30 and TRBJ2-5, with 9 nucleotides matching TRBD2. CDR1 is GTSNPN, CDR2 SVGIG, per germline (reference sequence). This CDR3 contains 15 residues. After removal of 3 bases from V and 11 bases from J, the junction contained 16 bases not matched to a gene. The CDR3 region has the DNA TGTGCCTGGAGCTCAGTGGCTAGCGGGATGAGGGAGCAGTACTTC. Translated: CAWSSVASGMREQYF. The whole variable domain, filled in from reference TRBV30 and TRBJ2-5, reads SQTIHQWPATLVQPVGSPLSLECTVEGTSNPNLYWYRQAAGRGLQLLFYSVGIGQISSEVPQNLSASRPQDRQFILSSKKLLLSDSGFYLCAWSSVASGMREQYFGPGTRLLVL.

This clone has only a few counts. The chain links TRBV7-9 to TRBJ1-4, with no clear D. The germline CDR1 and CDR2 sequences are SEHNR and FQNEAQ (reference sequence). The ends were cut back, 6 bases at V and 5 bases at J, with 7 bases in the middle. The CDR3 covers 12 residues. The CDR3 DNA sequence: TGTGCCAGCAGGGGAATCAATGAAAAACTGTTTTTT. This translates into CASRGINEKLFF.

In this sample, this clone turned up a few times. This chain uses TRBV4-3 with TRBJ2-7, with a possible D match to TRBD2 (7 bases). Germline V gene lookup returns CDR1 LGHNA and CDR2 YSLEER. Trimming removed 1 base at V and 4 bases at J, with 14 bases between. There are 15 residues in the CDR3. The CDR3 nucleotides read TGCGCCAGCAGCCAAGGATCGGCGGGGGCTTACGAGCAGTACTTC. It is translated as CASSQGSAGAYEQYF.